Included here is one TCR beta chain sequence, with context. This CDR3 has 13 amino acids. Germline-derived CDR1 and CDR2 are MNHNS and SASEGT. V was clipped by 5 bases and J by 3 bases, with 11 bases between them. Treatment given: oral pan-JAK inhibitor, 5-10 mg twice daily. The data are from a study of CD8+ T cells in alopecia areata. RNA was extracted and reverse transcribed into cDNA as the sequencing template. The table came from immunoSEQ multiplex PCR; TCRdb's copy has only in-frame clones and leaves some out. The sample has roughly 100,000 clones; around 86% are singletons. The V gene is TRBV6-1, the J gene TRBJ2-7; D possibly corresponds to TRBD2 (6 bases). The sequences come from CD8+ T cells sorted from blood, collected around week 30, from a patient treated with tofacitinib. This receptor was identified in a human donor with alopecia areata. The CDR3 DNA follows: TGTGCCAGCAGTCCCACGGGACTCTACGAGCAGTACTTC. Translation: CASSPTGLYEQYF.